Given below is one TCR beta chain in context. Its target is not known. The donors, aged about 6 to 90, were healthy Caucasians from Russia. The second PCR ran roughly 6 to 11 cycles with a sample-barcoded 5' primer and J-beta primers. In TCRdb, the 5' RACE reads were re-called with MiXCR into one record per CDR3 protein. This repertoire shows roughly 550,000 distinct CDR3 sequences, about 25% found once; its top ten account for 7.5% to 9%. This record comes from a study of blood T cells in healthy people across ages. Whole-study findings and limits: A strong correlation was seen between TCR beta diversity and naive T cell percentage.

CDR1 and CDR2 from the germline V gene are SQVTM and ANQGSEA. The CDR3 is made up of 11 amino acids. This sample was shared with a second study, whose subject was T cells of mothers and their children. That source reports: At roughly 1.6 ug per 15 ul, all of the extracted RNA went into cDNA synthesis.

This chain uses TRBV29-1 with TRBJ2-5, with 7 bases lining up with TRBD1. The end of the DNA fits TRBJ2-7 better, so the J call may be wrong. This sequence originates from a boy aged 5-17 years in good health. The specimen was blood. DNA of the CDR3: TGCAGCGTTGAAACAGGGGCCGAGCAGTACTTC. This sequence encodes CSVETGAEQYF.